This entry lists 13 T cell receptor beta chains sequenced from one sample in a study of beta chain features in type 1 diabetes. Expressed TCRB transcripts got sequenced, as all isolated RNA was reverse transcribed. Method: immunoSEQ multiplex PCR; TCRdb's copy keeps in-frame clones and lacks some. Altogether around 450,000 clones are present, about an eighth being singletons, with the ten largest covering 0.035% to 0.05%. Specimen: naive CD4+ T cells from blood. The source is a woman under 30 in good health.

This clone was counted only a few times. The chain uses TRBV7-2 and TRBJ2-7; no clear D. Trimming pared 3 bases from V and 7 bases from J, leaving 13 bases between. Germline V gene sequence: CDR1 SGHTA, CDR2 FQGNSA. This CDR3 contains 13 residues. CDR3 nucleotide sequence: TGTGCCAGCAGCTTCAATGCTGGCGGAGAGCAGTACTTC. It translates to CASSFNAGGEQYF. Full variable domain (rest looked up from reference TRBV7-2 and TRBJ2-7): GAGVSQSPSNKVTEKGKDVELRCDPISGHTALYWYRQSLGQGLEFLIYFQGNSAPDKSGLPSDRFSAERTGGSVSTLTIQRTQQEDSAVYLCASSFNAGGEQYFGPGTRLTVT.

The CDR3 nucleotides are TGTGCCAGCAGCCCGGGACTAACCTACAATGAGCAGTTCTTC. This codes for CASSPGLTYNEQFF. This chain connects TRBV4-2 to TRBJ2-1; TRBD2 agrees at 7 bases. V dropped 4 bases and J dropped 2; count of bases not matched to a gene: 2. The germline V gene has CDR1 LGHNA and CDR2 YNFKEQ. CDR3 length: 14 amino acids.

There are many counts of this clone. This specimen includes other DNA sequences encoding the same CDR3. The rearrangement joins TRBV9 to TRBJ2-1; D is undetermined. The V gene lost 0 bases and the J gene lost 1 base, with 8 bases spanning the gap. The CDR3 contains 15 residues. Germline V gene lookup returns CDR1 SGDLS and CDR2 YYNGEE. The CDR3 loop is CASSVAAGSYNEQFF. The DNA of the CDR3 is TGTGCCAGCAGCGTAGCGGCTGGTTCCTACAATGAGCAGTTCTTC. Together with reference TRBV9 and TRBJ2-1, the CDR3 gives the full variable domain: DSGVTQTPKHLITATGQRVTLRCSPRSGDLSVYWYQQSLDQGLQFLIQYYNGEERAKGNILERFSAQQFPDLHSELNLSSLELGDSALYFCASSVAAGSYNEQFFGPGTRLTVL.

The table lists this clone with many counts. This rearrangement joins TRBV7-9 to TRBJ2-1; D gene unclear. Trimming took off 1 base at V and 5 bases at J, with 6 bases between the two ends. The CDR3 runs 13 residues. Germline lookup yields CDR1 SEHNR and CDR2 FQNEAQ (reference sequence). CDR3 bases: TGTGCCAGCAGCTTAGTACAACACAATGAGCAGTTCTTC. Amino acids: CASSLVQHNEQFF.

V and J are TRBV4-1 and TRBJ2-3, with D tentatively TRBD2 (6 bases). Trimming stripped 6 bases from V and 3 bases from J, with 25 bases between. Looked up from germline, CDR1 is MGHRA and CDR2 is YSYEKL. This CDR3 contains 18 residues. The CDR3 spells CASRPNQGPGRWTDTQYF. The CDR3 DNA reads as TGCGCCAGCAGACCCAATCAGGGTCCTGGGAGGTGGACAGATACGCAGTATTTT.

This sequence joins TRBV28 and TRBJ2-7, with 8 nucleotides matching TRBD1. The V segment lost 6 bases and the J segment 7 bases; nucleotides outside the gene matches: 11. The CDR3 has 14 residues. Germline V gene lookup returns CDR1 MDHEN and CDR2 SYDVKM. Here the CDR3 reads CASRYRGALSEQYV. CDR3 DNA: TGTGCCAGCAGGTACAGGGGGGCCCTATCTGAGCAGTACGTC.

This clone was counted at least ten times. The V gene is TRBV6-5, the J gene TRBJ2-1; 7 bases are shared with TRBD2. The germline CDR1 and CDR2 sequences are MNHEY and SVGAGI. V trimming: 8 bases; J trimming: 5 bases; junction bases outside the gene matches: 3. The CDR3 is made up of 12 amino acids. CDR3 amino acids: CASGRVNNEQFF. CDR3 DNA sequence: TGTGCCAGCGGGAGGGTTAACAATGAGCAGTTCTTC.

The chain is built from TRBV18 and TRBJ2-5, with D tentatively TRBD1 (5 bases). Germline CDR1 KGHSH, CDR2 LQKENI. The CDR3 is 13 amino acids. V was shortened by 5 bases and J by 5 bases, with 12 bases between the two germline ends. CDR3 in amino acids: CASSEGVRETQYF. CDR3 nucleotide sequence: TGTGCCAGCTCAGAAGGGGTTCGGGAGACCCAGTACTTC.

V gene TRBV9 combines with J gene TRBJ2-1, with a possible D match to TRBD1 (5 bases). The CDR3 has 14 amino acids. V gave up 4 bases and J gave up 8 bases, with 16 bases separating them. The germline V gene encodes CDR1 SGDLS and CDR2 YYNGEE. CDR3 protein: CASSLKGATDEQFF. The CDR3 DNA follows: TGTGCCAGCAGCCTAAAAGGGGCTACTGATGAGCAGTTCTTC.

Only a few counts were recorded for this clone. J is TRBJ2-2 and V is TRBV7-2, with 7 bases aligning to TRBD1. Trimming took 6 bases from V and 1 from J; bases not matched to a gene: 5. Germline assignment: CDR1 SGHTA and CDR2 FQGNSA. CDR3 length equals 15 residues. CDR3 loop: CASREGQRNTGELFF. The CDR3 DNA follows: TGTGCCAGCAGAGAGGGACAGCGGAACACCGGGGAGCTGTTTTTT.

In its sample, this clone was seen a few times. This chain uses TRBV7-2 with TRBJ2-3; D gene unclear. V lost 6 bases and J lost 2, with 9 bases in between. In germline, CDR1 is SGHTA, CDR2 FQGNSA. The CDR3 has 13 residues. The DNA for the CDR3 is TGTGCCAGCAGGCCACCCTCCACAGATACGCAGTATTTT. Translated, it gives CASRPPSTDTQYF.

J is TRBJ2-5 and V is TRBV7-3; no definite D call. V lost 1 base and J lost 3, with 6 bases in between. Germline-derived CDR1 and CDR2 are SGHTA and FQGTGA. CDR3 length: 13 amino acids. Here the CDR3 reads CASSLIAEETQYF. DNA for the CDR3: TGTGCCAGCAGCTTAATCGCCGAAGAGACCCAGTACTTC.

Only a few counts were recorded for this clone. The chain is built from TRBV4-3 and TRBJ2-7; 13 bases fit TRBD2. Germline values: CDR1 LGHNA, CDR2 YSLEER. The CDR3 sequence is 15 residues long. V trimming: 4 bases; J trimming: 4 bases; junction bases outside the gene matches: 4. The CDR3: CASSPGTSGMYEQYF. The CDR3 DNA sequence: TGCGCCAGCAGCCCCGGGACTAGCGGGATGTACGAGCAGTACTTC.